This T cell receptor (beta chain) came from a study of T cells after yellow fever vaccination (dated by TCRdb to between 2017 and 2020). General notes on the study: The SMART-Seq v4 Ultra Low Input RNA kit was used to prepare libraries from fractions with low cell numbers. To follow T-cell clones before and after primary and booster YFV17D yellow fever vaccination, bulk TCR alpha and beta repertoires were sequenced over time. Two healthy male donors, one aged 18 to 30 and one aged 30 to 40 years, made up the cohort. Blood was collected at multiple timepoints before and after primary and secondary immunization, and bulk PBMC replicates and cell subsets were isolated.

Comments on this clonotype: The antigen this receptor binds is unknown. Per-nucleotide qualities are absent, and no much larger clonotype sits a single base away.

A distance of 16 bases separates the germline ends of V and J, which lose 7 bases and 2 bases respectively. Inclusive of the bounding cysteine and phenylalanine, the CDR3 is 15 residues long. Only the CDR3 portion is preserved as DNA: 45 bases, with reading frame beginning at the first base. The treatment or condition tag for this specimen amounts to: live attenuated yellow fever vaccine strain. At each blood-draw timepoint, two biological replicates of bulk PBMCs were obtained. PBMCs were isolated from peripheral blood using a standard Ficoll-Paque protocol. TriZol was used to extract RNA from bulk PBMCs, CD4 and CD8 fractions, and dextramer-positive and dextramer-negative fractions. Paper-wide results and their limitations: The study included only two donors, which limits how far the findings can be generalized. Compared with the primary T-cell response, the secondary T-cell response was weaker but faster, peaking on day 5 rather than day 15. Most clones expanded after primary vaccination were re-detected after the booster (around 96% of CD4 and approximately 88% of CD8), suggesting broad memory maintenance. FACS-sorted repertoires could contain abundant contaminating clonotypes from the bulk population, so computational filtering was required. A small fraction of clonotypes showed up in both the CD4 and CD8 compartments, probably as a result of convergent recombination.

TCR cDNA was synthesized by 5'RACE template switching, through which a universal primer site and unique molecular identifiers were introduced. Priming of cDNA synthesis was performed from both the TCR alpha and TCR beta constant segments. Library amplification used two PCR steps, and the second PCR step added sample barcodes and sequencing adapters. Sequencing of the libraries was done on either Illumina HiSeq 2500 (2x100 bp) or NovaSeq (2x150 bp). For the original study's pipeline: Demultiplexing of reads and collapsing into UMI consensus sequences were performed with MIGEC, and V(D)J alignment was carried out with MiXCR. Using edgeR on replicate PBMC samples, clonotypes were called vaccine-responding if FDR was below 0.01 and the log2 fold change was above 5 up to day 15. CD4 or CD8 identity was assigned to each bulk clonotype according to whether the clonotype was present at higher abundance in the sequenced CD4 repertoire or the sequenced CD8 repertoire. TCRdb handled the public reads itself, with Q25 trimming in fastp and clone calling in MiXCR, and kept productive beta chains. Rows with a matching CDR3 protein are joined into one entry that keeps the most common DNA and genes. The V and J calls were determined by TCRdb, not by the authors. Counted in this sample were a few hundred thousand distinct CDR3 sequences; 6.8% of them appeared once. The top ten clones comprise over 15% of the sample.

This clonotype originated in a man younger than 30 who received the YFV17D yellow fever vaccine. The rearranged chain carries TRBV12-3 or TRBV12-4 and TRBJ2-3; the D gene is possibly TRBD1 or TRBD2, each agreeing over 5 bases. Sequenced material: PBMCs, taken roughly seven weeks after the first yellow fever vaccination. The nucleotides read TGTGCCAGCACCCCGTCAAGGGACCCCACAGATACGCAGTATTTT. Its translation is CASTPSRDPTDTQYF.